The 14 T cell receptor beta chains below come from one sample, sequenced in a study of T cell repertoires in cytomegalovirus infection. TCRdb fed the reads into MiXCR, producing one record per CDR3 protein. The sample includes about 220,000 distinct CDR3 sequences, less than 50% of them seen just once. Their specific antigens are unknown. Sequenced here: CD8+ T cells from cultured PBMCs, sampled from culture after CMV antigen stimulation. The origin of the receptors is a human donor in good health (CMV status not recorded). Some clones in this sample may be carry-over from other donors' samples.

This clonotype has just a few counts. The CDR3 here is CAIRGGGNEKLFF. CDR3 nucleotides: TGTGCCATCAGAGGGGGTGGGAATGAAAAACTGTTTTTT. The rearrangement uses TRBV10-3 and TRBJ1-4; D is perhaps TRBD1 (6 bases). The germline gives CDR1 ENHRY, CDR2 SYGVKD. The V end lost 6 bases, the J end lost 5 bases, and 10 bases lay between the germline ends. CDR3 length equals 13 residues.

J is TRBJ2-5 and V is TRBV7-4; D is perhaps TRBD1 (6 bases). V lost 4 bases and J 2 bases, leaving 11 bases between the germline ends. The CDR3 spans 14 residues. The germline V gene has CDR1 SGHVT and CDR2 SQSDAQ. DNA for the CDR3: TGTGCCAGCAGCTCCGGGGACACGCAAGAGACCCAGTACTTC. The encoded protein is CASSSGDTQETQYF.

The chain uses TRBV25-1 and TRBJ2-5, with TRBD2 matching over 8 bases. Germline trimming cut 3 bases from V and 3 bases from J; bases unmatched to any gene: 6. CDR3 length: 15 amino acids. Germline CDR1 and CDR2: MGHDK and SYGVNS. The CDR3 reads CASSDLAGTEETQYF. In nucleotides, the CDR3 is TGTGCCAGCAGTGATTTAGCGGGGACGGAAGAGACCCAGTACTTC.

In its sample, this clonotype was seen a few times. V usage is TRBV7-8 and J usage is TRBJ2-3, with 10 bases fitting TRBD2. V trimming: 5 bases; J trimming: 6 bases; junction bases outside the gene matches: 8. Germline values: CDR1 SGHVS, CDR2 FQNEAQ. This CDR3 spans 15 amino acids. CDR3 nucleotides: TGTGCCAGCAGCGATCCTAGCGGGAGTGTGGATACGCAGTATTTT. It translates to CASSDPSGSVDTQYF.

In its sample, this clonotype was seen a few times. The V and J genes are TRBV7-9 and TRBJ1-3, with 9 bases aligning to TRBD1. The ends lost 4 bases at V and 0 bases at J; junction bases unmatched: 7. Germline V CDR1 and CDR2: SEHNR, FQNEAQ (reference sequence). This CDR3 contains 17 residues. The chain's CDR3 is CASSYRQGGHSGNTIYF. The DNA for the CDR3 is TGTGCCAGCAGCTATCGACAGGGGGGACACTCTGGAAACACCATATATTTT.

CDR3 in DNA: TGTGCCAGCAGCTTAAAGGAGGGCCATAGCAATCAGCCCCAGCATTTT. Amino acids: CASSLKEGHSNQPQHF. The rearrangement joins TRBV7-4 to TRBJ1-5; D call uncertain. Trimming left V 2 bases short and J 0 bases short, with 11 bases between. This CDR3 spans 16 amino acids. CDR1 SGHVT and CDR2 SQSDAQ come from the germline V gene.

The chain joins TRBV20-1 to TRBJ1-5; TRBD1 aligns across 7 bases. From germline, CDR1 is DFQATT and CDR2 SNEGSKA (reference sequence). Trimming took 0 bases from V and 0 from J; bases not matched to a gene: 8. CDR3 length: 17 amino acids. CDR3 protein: CSARDDRAGYSNQPQHF. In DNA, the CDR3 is TGCAGTGCTAGAGATGACAGGGCAGGATATAGCAATCAGCCCCAGCATTTT.

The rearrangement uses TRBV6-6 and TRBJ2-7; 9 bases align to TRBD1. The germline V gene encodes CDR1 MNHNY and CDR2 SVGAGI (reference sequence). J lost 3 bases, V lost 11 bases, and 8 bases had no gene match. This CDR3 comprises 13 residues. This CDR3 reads CAVYSDRGYEQYF. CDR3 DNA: TGTGCCGTCTACTCGGACAGGGGCTACGAGCAGTACTTC.

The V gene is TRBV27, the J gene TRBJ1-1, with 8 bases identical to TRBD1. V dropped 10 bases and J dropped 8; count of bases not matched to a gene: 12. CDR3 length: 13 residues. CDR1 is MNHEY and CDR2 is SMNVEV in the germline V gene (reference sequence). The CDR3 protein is CATLAPGGGEAFF. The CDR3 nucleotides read TGTGCCACCCTCGCCCCAGGGGGCGGGGAAGCTTTCTTT.

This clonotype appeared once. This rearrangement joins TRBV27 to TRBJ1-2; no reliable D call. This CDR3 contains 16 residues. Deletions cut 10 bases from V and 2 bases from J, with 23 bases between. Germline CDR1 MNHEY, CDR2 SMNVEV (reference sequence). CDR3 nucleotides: TGTGCCACCTGTCTTACGTCTCGGAGGGCAAACTATGGCTACACCTTC. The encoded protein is CATCLTSRRANYGYTF.

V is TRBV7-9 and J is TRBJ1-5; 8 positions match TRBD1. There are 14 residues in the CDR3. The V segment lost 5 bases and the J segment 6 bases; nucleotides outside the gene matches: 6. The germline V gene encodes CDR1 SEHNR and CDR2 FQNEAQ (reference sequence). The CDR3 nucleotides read TGTGCCAGCAGCGATGGACAGGGAGGTCAGCCCCAGCATTTT. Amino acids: CASSDGQGGQPQHF.

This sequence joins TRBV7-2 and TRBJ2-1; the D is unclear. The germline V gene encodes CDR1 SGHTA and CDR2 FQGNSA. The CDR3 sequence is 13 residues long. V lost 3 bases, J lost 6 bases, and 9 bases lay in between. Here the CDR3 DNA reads TGTGCCAGCAGCTTTAATCCCCTCAATGAGCAGTTCTTC. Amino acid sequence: CASSFNPLNEQFF.

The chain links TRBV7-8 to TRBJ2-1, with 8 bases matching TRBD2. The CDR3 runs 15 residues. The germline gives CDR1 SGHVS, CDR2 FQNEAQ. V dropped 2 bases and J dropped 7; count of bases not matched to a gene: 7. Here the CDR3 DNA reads TGTGCCAGCAGCTTAAATAGCGGGGTTGGGAATGAGCAGTTCTTC. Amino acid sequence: CASSLNSGVGNEQFF.

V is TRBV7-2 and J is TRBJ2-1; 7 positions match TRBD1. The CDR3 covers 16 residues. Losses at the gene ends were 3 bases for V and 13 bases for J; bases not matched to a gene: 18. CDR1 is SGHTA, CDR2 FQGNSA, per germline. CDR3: CASSFLTISDRERQFF. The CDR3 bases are TGTGCCAGCAGCTTCCTAACAATTTCCGACAGGGAAAGACAGTTCTTC.